What follows are 18 T cell receptor beta chains derived from one specimen sequenced in a study of blood T cell repertoires in COVID-19. Libraries were prepared by immunoSEQ multiplex PCR; TCRdb keeps only in-frame clonotypes and omits some of them. In the table there are a few hundred thousand clones, around 88% of which are singletons. Sample: PBMCs or T cells enriched from blood (not recorded which). Receptor source: a woman aged 45-65 years with acute COVID-19.

V usage is TRBV6-5 and J usage is TRBJ2-7, with D perhaps matching TRBD1 (6 bases). This CDR3 is 15 amino acids long. The ends were cut back, 0 bases at V and 7 bases at J, with 16 bases in the middle. The germline V gene has CDR1 MNHEY and CDR2 SVGAGI. The CDR3 DNA reads TGTGCCAGCAGTTACTCGACAGGTGCCCAGGGGGAGCAGTACTTC. Amino acids: CASSYSTGAQGEQYF.

This clone was recorded only once. The genes are TRBV28 and TRBJ1-2; TRBD1 matches 10 bases. The CDR3 length is 15 residues. V dropped 5 bases and J dropped 7; count of bases not matched to a gene: 10. Germline V gene data show CDR1 as MDHEN and CDR2 as SYDVKM. CDR3 in amino acids: CASSNSPGQGTGYTF. The CDR3 DNA follows: TGTGCCAGCAGTAACTCCCCGGGACAGGGGACTGGCTACACCTTC.

The chain carries TRBV19 and TRBJ2-2; a weak D match, TRBD1 (6 bases). Looked up from germline, CDR1 is LNHDA and CDR2 is SQIVND (reference sequence). CDR3 length equals 13 residues. V lost 4 bases and J lost 5, with 8 bases in between. CDR3 residues: CASSNRVTGELFF. The CDR3 nucleotides read TGTGCCAGTAGTAACAGGGTTACCGGGGAGCTGTTTTTT. The complete variable domain, with remaining parts taken from reference TRBV19 and TRBJ2-2, reads DGGITQSPKYLFRKEGQNVTLSCEQNLNHDAMYWYRQDPGQGLRLIYYSQIVNDFQKGDIAEGYSVSREKKESFPLTVTSAQKNPTAFYLCASSNRVTGELFFGEGSRLTVL.

The chain recombines TRBV4-1 with TRBJ2-3; D uncertain. Trimming took off 0 bases at V and 0 bases at J, with 13 bases between the two ends. The CDR3 spans 17 residues. Germline values: CDR1 MGHRA, CDR2 YSYEKL. The CDR3 DNA is TGCGCCAGCAGCCAAGAGAGGAGAAGTGCTAGCACAGATACGCAGTATTTT. Encoded protein: CASSQERRSASTDTQYF.

The rearrangement links TRBV6-2 or TRBV6-3 to TRBJ1-1, with D possibly TRBD1 on 6 matching bases. Germline values: CDR1 MNHEY, CDR2 SVGEGT. Trimming left V 3 bases short and J 4 bases short, with 18 bases between. This CDR3 region has 16 residues. The CDR3 DNA reads as TGTGCCAGCAGTTATTCGGGGGGACATCCAGTCACTGAAGCTTTCTTT. It encodes CASSYSGGHPVTEAFF.

This rearrangement joins TRBV27 to TRBJ2-1; D gene ambiguous. Germline loops: CDR1 MNHEY, CDR2 SMNVEV (reference sequence). V lost 2 bases and J lost 3, with 11 bases in between. The CDR3 contains 15 residues. In nucleotides, the CDR3 is TGTGCCAGCAGTTTAGTGGGCCCCGTCTACAATGAGCAGTTCTTC. Protein: CASSLVGPVYNEQFF.

This clone came up once. This chain joins TRBV19 and TRBJ1-2; D is undetermined. Trimming removed 7 bases from V and 3 bases from J, with 12 bases in between. The CDR3 spans 13 residues. The germline V gene encodes CDR1 LNHDA and CDR2 SQIVND (reference sequence). The CDR3 reads CASTEGLYYGYTF. CDR3 bases: TGTGCCAGTACCGAGGGTCTATACTATGGCTACACCTTC.

This sequence joins TRBV20-1 and TRBJ2-7; D possibly corresponds to TRBD2 (6 bases). The CDR3 runs 14 residues. From germline, CDR1 is DFQATT and CDR2 SNEGSKA (reference sequence). V was pared by 3 bases and J by 4 bases, with 16 bases between. The CDR3 sequence is CSASSPGAVYEQYF. The CDR3 DNA is TGCAGTGCTAGTTCCCCGGGAGCGGTGTACGAGCAGTACTTC.

The chain links TRBV5-1 to TRBJ2-5, with 9 bases aligning to TRBD2. The J segment lost 4 bases and the V segment lost 4 bases, leaving 8 bases of the junction unmatched. Looked up from germline, CDR1 is SGHRS and CDR2 is YFSETQ. This CDR3 spans 15 amino acids. Here the CDR3 reads CASSPPKLAGETQYF. The CDR3 nucleotides read TGCGCCAGCAGCCCTCCAAAACTAGCGGGAGAGACCCAGTACTTC.

The V call is TRBV9, the J call TRBJ2-3; D might be TRBD1 (6 bases). Germline CDR1 is SGDLS and CDR2 is YYNGEE. This CDR3 has 20 amino acids. Trimming took 4 bases from V and 6 from J, leaving 33 bases between them. CDR3 nucleotides: TGTGCCAGCAGCCAGGGCCTCGTCCTCGGGACATACCTTTTGATGGATACGCAGTATTTT. Translation: CASSQGLVLGTYLLMDTQYF.

The sample holds a few counts of this clone. The J gene is TRBJ2-1, the V gene TRBV27; D might be TRBD2 (6 bases). V gave up 4 bases and J gave up 0 bases, with 10 bases separating them. Germline lookup yields CDR1 MNHEY and CDR2 SMNVEV (reference sequence). This CDR3 comprises 15 residues. This CDR3 reads CASSYAGSSYNEQFF. The DNA of the CDR3 is TGTGCCAGCAGTTACGCGGGGAGCTCCTACAATGAGCAGTTCTTC.

The rearrangement joins TRBV28 to TRBJ1-2, with a weak D call TRBD1 (5 bases). Germline V gene data show CDR1 as MDHEN and CDR2 as SYDVKM. The CDR3 has 13 amino acids. The germline V and J ends were trimmed by 3 bases and 7 bases, with 12 bases remaining between them. CDR3 sequence: CASSFSGMSGYTF. CDR3 coding DNA: TGTGCCAGCAGTTTTTCAGGGATGTCTGGCTACACCTTC.

This chain uses TRBV27 with TRBJ1-6; D remains ambiguous. Trimming pared 6 bases from V and 7 bases from J, leaving 13 bases between. There are 14 residues in the CDR3. Germline V gives CDR1 MNHEY, CDR2 SMNVEV (reference sequence). The chain's CDR3 is CASSLATGNSPLHF. CDR3 in DNA: TGTGCCAGCAGCCTGGCGACGGGGAATTCACCCCTCCACTTT.

The V gene is TRBV7-9, the J gene TRBJ2-7; a weak D match, TRBD2 (6 bases). The V and J ends lost 4 bases and 3 bases respectively, with 10 bases between them. CDR1 and CDR2 from the germline V gene are SEHNR and FQNEAQ (reference sequence). The CDR3 length is 13 residues. The CDR3 protein is CASSSPGSYEQYF. The CDR3 DNA reads TGTGCCAGCAGCTCACCCGGGAGCTACGAGCAGTACTTC.

The chain employs TRBV30 and TRBJ1-1; D not certain. Germline V gene sequence: CDR1 GTSNPN, CDR2 SVGIG (reference sequence). This CDR3 comprises 14 residues. Trimming stripped 0 bases from V and 0 bases from J, with 8 bases between. CDR3 DNA sequence: TGTGCCTGGAGTGTGGCCAGGATGAACACTGAAGCTTTCTTT. Residues: CAWSVARMNTEAFF.

In DNA, the CDR3 is TGTGCCAGCAGTTTAGGGGCCGCGGGGAATGAAAAACTGTTTTTT. Amino acids: CASSLGAAGNEKLFF. The rearrangement uses TRBV28 and TRBJ1-4, with D possibly TRBD1 on 5 matching bases. The CDR3 length is 15 residues. The germline gives CDR1 MDHEN, CDR2 SYDVKM. V lost 2 bases, J lost 5 bases, and 12 bases lay in between.

The chain recombines TRBV28 with TRBJ1-1; D gene uncertain. The CDR3 has 15 amino acids. Germline assignment: CDR1 MDHEN and CDR2 SYDVKM. V was shortened by 6 bases and J by 4 bases, with 18 bases between the two germline ends. CDR3 sequence reads: CASRRAGVISTEAFF. The CDR3 region has the DNA TGTGCCAGCAGGAGGGCAGGTGTAATAAGCACTGAAGCTTTCTTT.

This clone showed up just once. The rearrangement uses TRBV7-2 and TRBJ1-2; tentatively, D is TRBD1 (6 bases). From germline, CDR1 is SGHTA and CDR2 FQGNSA. The V gene lost 2 bases and the J gene lost 5 bases, with 15 bases spanning the gap. The CDR3 sequence is 15 residues long. The CDR3 DNA is TGTGCCAGCAGCTTACGCAAAGGGGGTAATTATGGCTACACCTTC. Its protein product is CASSLRKGGNYGYTF.